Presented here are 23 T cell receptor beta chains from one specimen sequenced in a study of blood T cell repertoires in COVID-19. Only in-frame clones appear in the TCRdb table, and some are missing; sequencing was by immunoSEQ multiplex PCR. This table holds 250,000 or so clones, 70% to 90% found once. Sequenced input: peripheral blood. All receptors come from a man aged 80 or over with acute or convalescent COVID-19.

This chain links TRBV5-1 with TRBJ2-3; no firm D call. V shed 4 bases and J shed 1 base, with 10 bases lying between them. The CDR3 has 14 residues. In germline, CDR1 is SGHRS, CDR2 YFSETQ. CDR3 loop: CASSVVAGTDTQYF. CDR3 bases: TGCGCCAGCAGCGTGGTGGCCGGCACAGATACGCAGTATTTT.

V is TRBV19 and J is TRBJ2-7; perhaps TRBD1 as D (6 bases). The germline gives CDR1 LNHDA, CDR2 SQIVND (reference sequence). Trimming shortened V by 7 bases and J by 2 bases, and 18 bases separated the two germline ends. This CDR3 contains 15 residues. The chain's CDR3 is CASKAAQGSTYEQYF. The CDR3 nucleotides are TGTGCCAGTAAAGCCGCACAGGGTTCGACCTACGAGCAGTACTTC.

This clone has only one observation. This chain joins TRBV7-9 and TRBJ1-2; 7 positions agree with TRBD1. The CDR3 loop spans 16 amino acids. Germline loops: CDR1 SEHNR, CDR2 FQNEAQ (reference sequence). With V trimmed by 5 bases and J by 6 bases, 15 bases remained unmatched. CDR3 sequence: CASSPRGRGAPDGYTF. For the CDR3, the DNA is TGTGCCAGCAGCCCTCGGGGCAGGGGGGCCCCAGATGGCTACACCTTC. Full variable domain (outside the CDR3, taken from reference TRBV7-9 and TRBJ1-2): DTGVSQNPRHKITKRGQNVTFRCDPISEHNRLYWYRQTLGQGPEFLTYFQNEAQLEKSRLLSDRFSAERPKGSFSTLEIQRTEQGDSAMYLCASSPRGRGAPDGYTFGSGTRLTVV.

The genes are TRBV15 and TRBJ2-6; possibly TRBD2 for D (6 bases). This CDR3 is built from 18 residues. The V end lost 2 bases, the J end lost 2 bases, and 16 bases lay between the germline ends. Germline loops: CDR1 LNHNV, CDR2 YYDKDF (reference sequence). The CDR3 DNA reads TGTGCCACCAGCAGAAAGGGACTGGTGCCGGCTGGGGCCAACGTCCTGACTTTC. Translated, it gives CATSRKGLVPAGANVLTF.

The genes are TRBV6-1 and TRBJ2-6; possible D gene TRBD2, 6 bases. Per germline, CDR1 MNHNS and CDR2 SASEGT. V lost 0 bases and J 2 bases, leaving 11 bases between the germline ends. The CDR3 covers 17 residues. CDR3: CASSEAPRRAGANVLTF. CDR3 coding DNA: TGTGCCAGCAGTGAAGCACCCAGGAGGGCTGGGGCCAACGTCCTGACTTTC.

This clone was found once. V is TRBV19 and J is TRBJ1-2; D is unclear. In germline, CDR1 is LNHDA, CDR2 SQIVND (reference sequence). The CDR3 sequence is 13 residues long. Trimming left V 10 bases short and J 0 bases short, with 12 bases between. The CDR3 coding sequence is TGTGCCACCAAGGACTCATCTAACTATGGCTACACCTTC. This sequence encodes CATKDSSNYGYTF.

The CDR3 reads CASSSAGGYEQYF. CDR3 nucleotides: TGTGCCAGCAGCTCAGCAGGGGGCTACGAGCAGTACTTC. V is TRBV7-2 and J is TRBJ2-7; 7 positions match TRBD1. The CDR3 has 13 residues. Germline values: CDR1 SGHTA, CDR2 FQGNSA. J gave up 3 bases and V 4 bases, and 3 bases lay outside the gene matches. Full variable domain (rest looked up from reference TRBV7-2 and TRBJ2-7): GAGVSQSPSNKVTEKGKDVELRCDPISGHTALYWYRQSLGQGLEFLIYFQGNSAPDKSGLPSDRFSAERTGGSVSTLTIQRTQQEDSAVYLCASSSAGGYEQYFGPGTRLTVT.

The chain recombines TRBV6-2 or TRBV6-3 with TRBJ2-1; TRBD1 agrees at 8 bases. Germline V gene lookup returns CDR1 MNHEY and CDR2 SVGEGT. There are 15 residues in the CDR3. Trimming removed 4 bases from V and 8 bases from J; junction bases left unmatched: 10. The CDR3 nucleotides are TGTGCCAGCAGTTTTCAGGGGGCGAAGGGCGATGAGCAGTTCTTC. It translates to CASSFQGAKGDEQFF.

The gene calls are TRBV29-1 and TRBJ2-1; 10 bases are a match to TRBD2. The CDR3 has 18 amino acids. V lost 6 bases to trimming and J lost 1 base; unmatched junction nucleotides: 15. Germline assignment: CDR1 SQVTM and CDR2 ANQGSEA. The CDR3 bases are TGCAGCGTCGCCCGCTCCGGAAGCGGGAGGGGTTCCTACAATGAGCAGTTCTTC. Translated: CSVARSGSGRGSYNEQFF.

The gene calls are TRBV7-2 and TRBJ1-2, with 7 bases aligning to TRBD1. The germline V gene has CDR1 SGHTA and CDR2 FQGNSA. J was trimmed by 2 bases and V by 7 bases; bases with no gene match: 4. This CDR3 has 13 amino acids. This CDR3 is CASNPTGNYGYTF. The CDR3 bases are TGTGCCAGCAACCCGACAGGGAACTATGGCTACACCTTC.

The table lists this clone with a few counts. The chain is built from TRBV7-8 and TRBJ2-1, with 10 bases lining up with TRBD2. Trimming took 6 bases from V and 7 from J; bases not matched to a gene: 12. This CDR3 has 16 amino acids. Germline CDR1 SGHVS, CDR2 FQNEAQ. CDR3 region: CASRVGASGRANEQFF. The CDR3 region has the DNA TGTGCCAGCAGAGTGGGAGCTAGCGGGAGAGCGAATGAGCAGTTCTTC.

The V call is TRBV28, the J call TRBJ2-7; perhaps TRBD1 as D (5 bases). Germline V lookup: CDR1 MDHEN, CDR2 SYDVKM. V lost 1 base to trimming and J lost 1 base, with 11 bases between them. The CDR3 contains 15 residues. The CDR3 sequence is CASSLSFQGSYEQYF. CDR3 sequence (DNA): TGTGCCAGCAGTTTATCGTTCCAGGGTTCCTACGAGCAGTACTTC. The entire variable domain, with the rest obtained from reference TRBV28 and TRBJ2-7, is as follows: DVKVTQSSRYLVKRTGEKVFLECVQDMDHENMFWYRQDPGLGLRLIYFSYDVKMKEKGDIPEGYSVSREKKERFSLILESASTNQTSMYLCASSLSFQGSYEQYFGPGTRLTVT.

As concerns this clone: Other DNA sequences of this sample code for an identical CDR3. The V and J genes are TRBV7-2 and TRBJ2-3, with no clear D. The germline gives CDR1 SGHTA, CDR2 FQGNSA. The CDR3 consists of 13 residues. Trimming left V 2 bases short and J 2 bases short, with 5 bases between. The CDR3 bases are TGTGCCAGCAGCTTACAGGTCACAGATACGCAGTATTTT. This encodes CASSLQVTDTQYF.

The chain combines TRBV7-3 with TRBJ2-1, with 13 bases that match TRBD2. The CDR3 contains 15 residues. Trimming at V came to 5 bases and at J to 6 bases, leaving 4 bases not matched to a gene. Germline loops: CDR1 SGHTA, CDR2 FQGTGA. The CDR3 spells CASSRTSGSFNEQFF. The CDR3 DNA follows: TGTGCCAGCAGCCGGACTAGCGGGAGCTTCAATGAGCAGTTCTTC.

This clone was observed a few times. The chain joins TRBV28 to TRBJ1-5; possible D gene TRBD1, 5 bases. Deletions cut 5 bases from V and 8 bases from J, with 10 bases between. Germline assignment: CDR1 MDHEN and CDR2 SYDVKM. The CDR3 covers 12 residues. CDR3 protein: CASSGGTEPQHF. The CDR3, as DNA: TGTGCCAGCAGTGGGGGGACTGAGCCCCAGCATTTT.

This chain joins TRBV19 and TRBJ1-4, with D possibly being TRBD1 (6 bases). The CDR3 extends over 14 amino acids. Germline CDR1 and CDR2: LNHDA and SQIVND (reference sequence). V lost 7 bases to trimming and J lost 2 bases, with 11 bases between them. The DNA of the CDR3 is TGTGCCAGTAATAGGGACATTACTAATGAAAAACTGTTTTTT. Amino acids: CASNRDITNEKLFF.

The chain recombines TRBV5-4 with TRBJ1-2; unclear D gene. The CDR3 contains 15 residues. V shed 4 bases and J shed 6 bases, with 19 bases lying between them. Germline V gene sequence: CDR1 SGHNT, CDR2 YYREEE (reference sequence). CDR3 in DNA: TGTGCCAGCAGCAACTTGGCCCGCGAAGGAGATGGCTACACCTTC. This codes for CASSNLAREGDGYTF.

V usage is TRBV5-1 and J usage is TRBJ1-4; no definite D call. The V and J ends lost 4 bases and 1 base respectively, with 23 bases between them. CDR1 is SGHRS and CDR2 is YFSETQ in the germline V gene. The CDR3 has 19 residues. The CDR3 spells CASSPQYSGSGVTNEKLFF. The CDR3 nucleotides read TGCGCCAGCAGCCCCCAGTACTCAGGCTCCGGGGTAACTAATGAAAAACTGTTTTTT.

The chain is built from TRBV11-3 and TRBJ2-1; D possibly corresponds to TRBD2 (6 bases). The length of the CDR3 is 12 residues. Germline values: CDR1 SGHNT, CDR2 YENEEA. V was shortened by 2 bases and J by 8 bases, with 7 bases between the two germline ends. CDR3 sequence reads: CASSLTSYEQFF. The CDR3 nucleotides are TGTGCCAGCAGCTTAACTAGCTATGAGCAGTTCTTC.

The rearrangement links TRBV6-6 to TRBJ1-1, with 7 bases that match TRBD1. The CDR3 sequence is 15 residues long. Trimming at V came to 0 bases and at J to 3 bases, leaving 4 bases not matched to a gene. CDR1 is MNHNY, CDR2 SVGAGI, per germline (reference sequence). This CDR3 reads CASSYSGTDDTEAFF. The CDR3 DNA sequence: TGTGCCAGCAGTTACTCGGGGACAGACGACACTGAAGCTTTCTTT.

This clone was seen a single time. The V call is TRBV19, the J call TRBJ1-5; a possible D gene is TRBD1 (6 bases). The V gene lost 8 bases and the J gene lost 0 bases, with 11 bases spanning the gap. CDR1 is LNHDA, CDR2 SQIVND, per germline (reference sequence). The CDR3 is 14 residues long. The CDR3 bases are TGTGCCAGTGGGGGGGCTTATAGCAATCAGCCCCAGCATTTT. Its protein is CASGGAYSNQPQHF. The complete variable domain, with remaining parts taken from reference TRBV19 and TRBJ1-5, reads DGGITQSPKYLFRKEGQNVTLSCEQNLNHDAMYWYRQDPGQGLRLIYYSQIVNDFQKGDIAEGYSVSREKKESFPLTVTSAQKNPTAFYLCASGGAYSNQPQHFGDGTRLSIL.

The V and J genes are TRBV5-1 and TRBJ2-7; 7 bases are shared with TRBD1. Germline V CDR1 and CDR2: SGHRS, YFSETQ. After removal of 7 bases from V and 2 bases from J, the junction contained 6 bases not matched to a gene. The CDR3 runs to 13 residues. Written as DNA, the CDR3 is TGCGCCAGCGGTCGGACAGGCACCTACGAGCAGTACTTC. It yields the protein CASGRTGTYEQYF.

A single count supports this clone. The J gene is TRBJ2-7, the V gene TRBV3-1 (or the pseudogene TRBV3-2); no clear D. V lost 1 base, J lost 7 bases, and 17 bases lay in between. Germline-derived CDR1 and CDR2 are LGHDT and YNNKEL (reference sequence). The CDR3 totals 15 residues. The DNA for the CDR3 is TGTGCCAGCAGCCAAGGGAGTGGTTCCTTCCTAGAGCAGTACTTC. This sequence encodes CASSQGSGSFLEQYF.